These 29 T cell receptor beta chains came from one sample sequenced in a study of cytomegalovirus exposure and HLA in healthy donors. Libraries were prepared by immunoSEQ multiplex PCR; TCRdb keeps only in-frame clonotypes and omits some of them. Among about 140,000 clones listed, roughly 88% were seen once. The sequenced sample consisted of PBMCs. The origin of the receptors is a woman under 30 in good health and CMV-seropositive.

The chain links TRBV27 to TRBJ1-1; a possible D gene is TRBD1 (5 bases). V was trimmed by 8 bases and J by 2 bases, leaving 18 bases between them. The CDR3 length is 15 residues. Germline CDR1 MNHEY, CDR2 SMNVEV (reference sequence). CDR3 residues: CASQDTFRVNTEAFF. As DNA, the CDR3 is TGTGCCAGCCAGGACACCTTTAGGGTTAACACTGAAGCTTTCTTT.

The chain employs TRBV11-2 and TRBJ1-6; 7 nucleotides line up with TRBD1. CDR3 length: 16 residues. Per germline, CDR1 SGHAT and CDR2 FQNNGV. The V gene end was trimmed by 3 bases and the J gene end by 7 bases; junction bases not matched to a gene: 9. For the CDR3, the DNA is TGTGCCAGCAGCTTCCTACAGGGGCTTAACAATTCACCCCTCCACTTT. Protein product: CASSFLQGLNNSPLHF.

V usage is TRBV4-2 and J usage is TRBJ2-3, with 8 positions matching TRBD2. Germline V gives CDR1 LGHNA, CDR2 YNFKEQ. V shed 1 base, J shed 7 bases, and the junction held 10 bases outside the gene matches. The CDR3 totals 16 residues. CDR3 sequence: CASSQGRAGVGNTQYF. The DNA of the CDR3 is TGTGCCAGCAGCCAAGGTCGAGCGGGAGTTGGGAATACGCAGTATTTT.

The V call is TRBV7-9, the J call TRBJ2-7, with 7 bases aligning to TRBD1. The CDR3 is made up of 15 amino acids. Germline CDR1 and CDR2: SEHNR and FQNEAQ (reference sequence). Trimming cost V 5 bases and J 2 bases; bases outside gene matches: 9. The DNA for the CDR3 is TGTGCCAGCAGCCGGCAGGGGGTAAACACCTACGAGCAGTACTTC. This sequence encodes CASSRQGVNTYEQYF. The full variable domain, in which reference TRBV7-9 and TRBJ2-7 provide the parts outside the CDR3, is DTGVSQNPRHKITKRGQNVTFRCDPISEHNRLYWYRQTLGQGPEFLTYFQNEAQLEKSRLLSDRFSAERPKGSFSTLEIQRTEQGDSAMYLCASSRQGVNTYEQYFGPGTRLTVT.

V and J are TRBV30 and TRBJ2-7; 8 bases fit TRBD1. The CDR3 consists of 13 residues. Germline lookup yields CDR1 GTSNPN and CDR2 SVGIG (reference sequence). The ends lost 3 bases at V and 5 bases at J; junction bases unmatched: 6. Here the CDR3 DNA reads TGTGCCTGGAGGAGACAGGGGATAAACGAGCAGTACTTC. Its translation: CAWRRQGINEQYF.

The chain has TRBV5-4 and TRBJ2-2; TRBD2 matches 8 bases. J was trimmed by 1 base and V by 4 bases; bases with no gene match: 6. CDR1 is SGHNT and CDR2 is YYREEE in the germline V gene (reference sequence). This CDR3 has 16 residues. The CDR3 spells CASSNSLAGNTGELFF. The CDR3 nucleotides read TGTGCCAGCAGCAACTCTCTAGCGGGGAACACCGGGGAGCTGTTTTTT. The full variable domain, with the rest looked up from reference TRBV5-4 and TRBJ2-2, is ETGVTQSPTHLIKTRGQQVTLRCSSQSGHNTVSWYQQALGQGPQFIFQYYREEENGRGNFPPRFSGLQFPNYSSELNVNALELDDSALYLCASSNSLAGNTGELFFGEGSRLTVL.

The chain joins TRBV9 to TRBJ1-5; tentative D call: TRBD1 (6 bases). This CDR3 has 13 residues. From germline, CDR1 is SGDLS and CDR2 YYNGEE. Trimming stripped 9 bases from V and 7 bases from J, with 17 bases between. The CDR3 coding sequence is TGTGCCACCATAGGGGGTTTCCCACAGCCCCAGCATTTT. It encodes CATIGGFPQPQHF.

The rearrangement uses TRBV6-5 and TRBJ1-2; 7 bases map to TRBD1. The CDR3 is 15 amino acids. V gave up 6 bases and J gave up 8 bases; unmatched junction bases: 15. CDR1 and CDR2 (germline): MNHEY, SVGAGI. The CDR3 DNA sequence: TGTGCCAGCAGCCGAGGACAGGAGGTATACGGAGGCTACACCTTC. It is translated as CASSRGQEVYGGYTF.

This chain links TRBV19 with TRBJ2-1, with TRBD1 as a possible D gene (6 bases). The V end was cut by 6 bases, the J end by 8 bases, with 14 bases between. Per the germline V gene, CDR1 is LNHDA and CDR2 is SQIVND (reference sequence). The CDR3 is made up of 13 amino acids. The CDR3 bases are TGTGCCAGTAGCGATACAGGGTTGCATGAGCAGTTCTTC. Protein: CASSDTGLHEQFF.

This chain links TRBV5-1 with TRBJ2-7; the D gene is possibly TRBD1 (5 bases). CDR1 SGHRS and CDR2 YFSETQ come from the germline V gene. V lost 7 bases, J lost 7 bases, and 21 bases lay in between. CDR3 length equals 14 residues. The CDR3 DNA is TGCGCCAGCGGCAGGGTCCCAGGGTTAAGAGAGCAGTACTTC. Protein sequence: CASGRVPGLREQYF.

J is TRBJ1-6 and V is TRBV5-5; TRBD1 matches at 8 bases. Trimming removed 2 bases from V and 5 bases from J; junction bases left unmatched: 6. Germline V gene lookup returns CDR1 SGHKS and CDR2 YYEKEE (reference sequence). This CDR3 contains 16 residues. This CDR3 reads CASSFRWDRNNSPLHF. The CDR3 DNA reads as TGTGCCAGCAGCTTTAGGTGGGACAGGAATAATTCACCCCTCCACTTT.

This clone was observed once. This sequence joins TRBV5-4 and TRBJ2-3; 9 nucleotides match TRBD2. The CDR3 spans 14 residues. Germline assignment: CDR1 SGHNT and CDR2 YYREEE (reference sequence). V gave up 2 bases and J gave up 6 bases; unmatched junction bases: 4. The DNA of the CDR3 is TGTGCCAGCAGCTTAGCGGGGGGCGGGGATACGCAGTATTTT. Its translation is CASSLAGGGDTQYF.

This chain connects TRBV5-1 to TRBJ1-3; 7 nucleotides agree with TRBD1. V lost 4 bases, J lost 0 bases, and 7 bases stayed unmatched. The germline CDR1 and CDR2 sequences are SGHRS and YFSETQ. This CDR3 has 16 residues. The CDR3 sequence: CASSPGQWSSGNTIYF. CDR3 nucleotides: TGCGCCAGCAGCCCGGGACAGTGGAGCTCTGGAAACACCATATATTTT.

The chain employs TRBV19 and TRBJ2-1, with 9 bases identical to TRBD2. The germline V gene has CDR1 LNHDA and CDR2 SQIVND (reference sequence). V lost 1 base and J lost 6; bases outside the gene matches: 7. This CDR3 is 16 amino acids long. The CDR3 loop reads CASSIVGLAGPNEQFF. CDR3 DNA: TGTGCCAGTAGTATAGTAGGGCTAGCGGGGCCCAATGAGCAGTTCTTC.

The rearrangement uses TRBV18 and TRBJ1-4; D call uncertain. This CDR3 is built from 16 residues. The V end was cut by 6 bases, the J end by 8 bases, with 22 bases between. Germline CDR1 is KGHSH and CDR2 is LQKENI. In nucleotides, the CDR3 is TGTGCCAGCTCGACACCTCTGACGGGGAAAGGAGAAAAACTGTTTTTT. As protein: CASSTPLTGKGEKLFF.

V gene TRBV29-1 combines with J gene TRBJ1-1; a possible D gene is TRBD1 (5 bases). The CDR3 is 13 amino acids. The germline gives CDR1 SQVTM, CDR2 ANQGSEA. The V and J ends lost 1 base and 5 bases respectively, with 11 bases between them. The chain's CDR3 is CSVEGTAGTEAFF. CDR3 DNA: TGCAGCGTTGAAGGGACGGCAGGGACTGAAGCTTTCTTT.

This chain uses TRBV9 with TRBJ2-7, with 11 bases matching TRBD2. V was pared by 3 bases and J by 6 bases, with 8 bases of the junction left unmatched. CDR1 is SGDLS, CDR2 YYNGEE, per germline. The CDR3 contains 15 residues. CDR3 amino acids: CASSAGLAAPSEQYF. The CDR3 DNA reads TGTGCCAGCAGCGCGGGACTAGCGGCTCCCTCCGAGCAGTACTTC.

The chain employs TRBV28 and TRBJ2-7, with a possible D match to TRBD1 (5 bases). CDR1 is MDHEN, CDR2 SYDVKM, per germline. V was pared by 7 bases and J by 4 bases, with 5 bases between. The CDR3 loop spans 10 amino acids. CDR3 sequence reads: CASKGYEQYF. In DNA form, the CDR3 reads TGTGCCAGCAAGGGGTACGAGCAGTACTTC.

The rearrangement links TRBV27 to TRBJ2-7, with 12 bases that match TRBD2. Trimming cost V 6 bases and J 2 bases; bases outside gene matches: 2. The CDR3 loop spans 14 amino acids. Per germline, CDR1 MNHEY and CDR2 SMNVEV (reference sequence). The CDR3 sequence: CASRTSGSPYEQYF. The CDR3 bases are TGTGCCAGCAGGACTAGCGGGAGCCCCTACGAGCAGTACTTC.

CDR3 loop: CASSLAGGADTQYF. The DNA of the CDR3 is TGTGCCAGCAGCTTAGCGGGAGGGGCAGATACGCAGTATTTT. The V and J genes are TRBV7-9 and TRBJ2-3; the match to TRBD2 covers 7 bases. The CDR3 is made up of 14 amino acids. Looked up from germline, CDR1 is SEHNR and CDR2 is FQNEAQ (reference sequence). The V and J ends lost 0 bases and 4 bases, in that order; junction bases with no gene match: 1.

V gene TRBV5-1 combines with J gene TRBJ2-1; 9 nucleotides match TRBD2. This CDR3 is built from 15 residues. Germline V lookup: CDR1 SGHRS, CDR2 YFSETQ. V was pared by 1 base and J by 8 bases, with 7 bases of the junction left unmatched. CDR3 loop: CASSLWGLAADEQFF. DNA for the CDR3: TGCGCCAGCAGCTTGTGGGGACTAGCAGCCGATGAGCAGTTCTTC.

The chain uses TRBV29-1 and TRBJ2-1; TRBD1 matches 8 bases. Germline V gene lookup returns CDR1 SQVTM and CDR2 ANQGSEA. The CDR3 has 13 amino acids. Germline trimming cut 7 bases from V and 4 bases from J; bases unmatched to any gene: 6. The CDR3 sequence: CSAVTGVYNEQFF. The CDR3 DNA follows: TGCAGCGCCGTGACAGGGGTGTACAATGAGCAGTTCTTC.

This clone came up a few times. The chain combines TRBV6-5 with TRBJ1-1, with a possible D match to TRBD1 (5 bases). Germline V gives CDR1 MNHEY, CDR2 SVGAGI. Between the trimmed V and J ends, which lost 2 bases and 6 bases, there was a span of 7 bases. CDR3 length: 12 residues. For the CDR3, the DNA is TGTGCCAGCAGTTACCCGGGGGCTGAAGCTTTCTTT. Translation: CASSYPGAEAFF.

This clone was found once. The rearrangement joins TRBV7-8 to TRBJ2-2, with TRBD1 matching over 8 bases. The germline V gene encodes CDR1 SGHVS and CDR2 FQNEAQ. The CDR3 sequence is 16 residues long. The ends lost 0 bases at V and 5 bases at J; junction bases unmatched: 5. The CDR3 loop reads CASSLAFRGQTGELFF. The CDR3 DNA is TGTGCCAGCAGCTTAGCCTTCAGGGGGCAGACCGGGGAGCTGTTTTTT.

The chain recombines TRBV2 with TRBJ1-1, with 7 bases fitting TRBD1. The length of the CDR3 is 13 residues. Germline V gene sequence: CDR1 SNHLY, CDR2 FYNNEI. With 6 bases clipped from V and 0 bases from J, the junction kept 1 base outside the gene matches. The CDR3 is CASRGQMNTEAFF. CDR3 in DNA: TGTGCCAGCAGGGGACAGATGAACACTGAAGCTTTCTTT.

The chain carries TRBV5-1 and TRBJ2-1; 9 positions match TRBD1. This CDR3 contains 20 residues. CDR1 SGHRS and CDR2 YFSETQ come from the germline V gene. J was trimmed by 3 bases and V by 5 bases; bases with no gene match: 21. The CDR3 spells CASRGMTGGAVGGLYNEQFF. The CDR3 DNA reads as TGCGCCAGCAGGGGGATGACAGGGGGAGCTGTGGGCGGGCTCTACAATGAGCAGTTCTTC.

The CDR3 sequence is CASGASGSLSSEQFF. In DNA form, the CDR3 reads TGCGCCAGCGGGGCTAGCGGGAGTTTGAGTTCTGAGCAGTTCTTC. The chain combines TRBV10-1 with TRBJ2-1, with 10 bases lining up with TRBD2. V lost 8 bases and J lost 9; bases outside the gene matches: 13. Germline values: CDR1 WNHNN, CDR2 SYGVQD (reference sequence). This CDR3 contains 15 residues.

The rearrangement joins TRBV4-1 to TRBJ2-3, with TRBD1 matching over 7 bases. The CDR3 totals 15 residues. V dropped 4 bases and J dropped 0; count of bases not matched to a gene: 4. Germline loops: CDR1 MGHRA, CDR2 YSYEKL. CDR3 DNA: TGCGCCAGCAGCCTTATACAGGGGAGCACAGATACGCAGTATTTT. Translating gives CASSLIQGSTDTQYF.

The chain combines TRBV4-1 with TRBJ1-5, with a tentative D call TRBD1 (6 bases). The V gene's germline CDR1 is MGHRA and CDR2 YSYEKL. This CDR3 has 17 amino acids. The V end lost 3 bases, the J end lost 13 bases, and 28 bases lay between the germline ends. The CDR3 spells CASSQRSGGPAISSQHF. The CDR3 DNA reads TGCGCCAGCAGCCAGAGGTCCGGGGGGCCCGCAATCAGCTCTCAGCATTTT.